Following are 21 T cell receptor beta chains from one sample sequenced in a study of CD8 T cells in Susac syndrome. The RNA, 0.5 to 1 ug, was put through reverse transcription using random hexamers. Each CDR3 protein is one row after TCRdb ran MiXCR on the immunoSEQ multiplex PCR reads. In the table there are around 300,000 distinct CDR3 sequences, 75% to 90% of which are singletons. The sequenced material came from CD8+ T cells from PBMCs. Every receptor here comes from a human donor with multiple sclerosis.

This clonotype was counted only a few times. This chain joins TRBV27 and TRBJ2-1; 8 bases are shared with TRBD1. This CDR3 comprises 15 residues. The ends lost 3 bases at V and 2 bases at J; junction bases unmatched: 3. Germline loops: CDR1 MNHEY, CDR2 SMNVEV (reference sequence). The CDR3, as DNA: TGTGCCAGCAGTTTCACAGGGGGACCCTACAATGAGCAGTTCTTC. It specifies CASSFTGGPYNEQFF.

The J gene is TRBJ2-1, the V gene TRBV29-1, with 8 bases fitting TRBD2. Germline trimming cut 0 bases from V and 0 bases from J; bases unmatched to any gene: 4. Germline V gene sequence: CDR1 SQVTM, CDR2 ANQGSEA. CDR3 length equals 16 residues. CDR3 loop: CSVEDRGGFSYNEQFF. Here the CDR3 DNA reads TGCAGCGTTGAAGATCGGGGGGGCTTCTCCTACAATGAGCAGTTCTTC.

The chain recombines TRBV7-9 with TRBJ2-2, with TRBD1 identical over 8 bases. V was clipped by 9 bases and J by 5 bases; unmatched bases: 2. Germline loops: CDR1 SEHNR, CDR2 FQNEAQ (reference sequence). There are 12 residues in the CDR3. The CDR3 is CARTGDTGELFF. The CDR3 DNA sequence: TGTGCCAGGACAGGGGATACCGGGGAGCTGTTTTTT.

The gene calls are TRBV28 and TRBJ2-5, with 7 nucleotides matching TRBD1. V lost 3 bases, J lost 4 bases, and 14 bases stayed unmatched. Germline V CDR1 and CDR2: MDHEN, SYDVKM. The CDR3 extends over 17 amino acids. The CDR3 sequence: CASSLGERQGLRETQYF. Here the CDR3 DNA reads TGTGCCAGCAGTTTGGGGGAGAGACAGGGCTTGAGAGAGACCCAGTACTTC.

V gene TRBV25-1 combines with J gene TRBJ2-1; possible D gene TRBD2, 6 bases. Germline CDR1 and CDR2: MGHDK and SYGVNS. This CDR3 is built from 15 residues. Trimming removed 1 base at V and 8 bases at J, with 15 bases between. The CDR3 here is CASSEFAVSGHEQFF. The CDR3 DNA reads TGTGCCAGCAGTGAATTCGCTGTTAGCGGTCATGAGCAGTTCTTC.

V usage is TRBV27 and J usage is TRBJ1-3; D not resolved. The germline gives CDR1 MNHEY, CDR2 SMNVEV (reference sequence). Deletions cut 0 bases from V and 1 base from J, with 7 bases between. The CDR3 spans 15 residues. CDR3 sequence reads: CASSLSVGSGNTIYF. CDR3 nucleotides: TGTGCCAGCAGTTTATCCGTGGGGTCTGGAAACACCATATATTTT.

The V gene is TRBV20-1, the J gene TRBJ2-5, with D hard to call. Per the germline V gene, CDR1 is DFQATT and CDR2 is SNEGSKA (reference sequence). The CDR3 length is 10 residues. V was shortened by 4 bases and J by 2 bases, with 2 bases between the two germline ends. The CDR3, as DNA: TGCAGTGCTACGCAAGAGACCCAGTACTTC. Its translation is CSATQETQYF.

The chain links TRBV5-8 to TRBJ1-1, with TRBD1 matching over 8 bases. Germline V lookup: CDR1 SGHTS, CDR2 YDEGEE. The CDR3 covers 16 residues. The V segment lost 4 bases and the J segment 1 base; nucleotides outside the gene matches: 9. The CDR3 loop is CASSPWDRRENTEAFF. CDR3 nucleotides: TGTGCCAGCAGCCCATGGGACAGGCGAGAGAACACTGAAGCTTTCTTT.

The chain uses TRBV9 and TRBJ2-1; weak D call: TRBD1 (5 bases). This CDR3 is 13 amino acids long. In germline, CDR1 is SGDLS, CDR2 YYNGEE. V shed 3 bases and J shed 3 bases, with 7 bases lying between them. The CDR3, as DNA: TGTGCCAGCAGCGCTACAGGCTACAATGAGCAGTTCTTC. Its protein product is CASSATGYNEQFF.

The J gene is TRBJ2-1, the V gene TRBV29-1; D remains ambiguous. Germline-derived CDR1 and CDR2 are SQVTM and ANQGSEA. The CDR3 sequence is 12 residues long. Trimming removed 7 bases at V and 8 bases at J, with 15 bases between. This CDR3 reads CSARTGFDEQFF. The DNA of the CDR3 is TGCAGCGCCCGAACCGGGTTCGATGAGCAGTTCTTC.

J is TRBJ2-5 and V is TRBV25-1; no clear D. Germline V gene lookup returns CDR1 MGHDK and CDR2 SYGVNS. V gave up 0 bases and J gave up 1 base, with 9 bases separating them. The CDR3 runs to 15 residues. CDR3 residues: CASSEYWGTQETQYF. In DNA, the CDR3 is TGTGCCAGCAGTGAATACTGGGGAACCCAAGAGACCCAGTACTTC.

The V gene is TRBV12-3 or TRBV12-4, the J gene TRBJ2-1; TRBD2 aligns across 12 bases. This CDR3 is 15 amino acids long. The V gene end was trimmed by 5 bases and the J gene end by 8 bases; junction bases not matched to a gene: 7. The CDR3 DNA reads TGTGCCAGCAGTGAGACTAGCGGGAGACCTGATGAGCAGTTCTTC. Its translation is CASSETSGRPDEQFF.

This clonotype was seen a single time. The V call is TRBV19, the J call TRBJ1-1; weak D call: TRBD1 (6 bases). The CDR3 sequence is 16 residues long. V lost 5 bases and J 0 bases, leaving 16 bases between the germline ends. CDR1 is LNHDA, CDR2 SQIVND, per germline (reference sequence). Here the CDR3 reads CASSLGGRALNTEAFF. CDR3 sequence (DNA): TGTGCCAGTAGTCTCGGGGGCAGGGCCCTGAACACTGAAGCTTTCTTT.

The chain combines TRBV3-1 with TRBJ1-3, with a weak D call TRBD1 (6 bases). V lost 1 base and J lost 4, with 11 bases in between. The germline CDR1 and CDR2 sequences are LGHDT and YNNKEL (reference sequence). The CDR3 spans 15 residues. The CDR3 nucleotides read TGTGCCAGCAGCCAAGGGGAAGACAGGGGAAACACCATATATTTT. This codes for CASSQGEDRGNTIYF.

This chain uses TRBV4-1 with TRBJ2-7, with D uncertain. CDR3 length: 13 amino acids. Germline V gene data show CDR1 as MGHRA and CDR2 as YSYEKL. V dropped 4 bases and J dropped 2 bases, with 9 bases sitting between them. CDR3 loop: CASSPRRAYEQYF. The DNA of the CDR3 is TGCGCCAGCAGCCCCCGAAGGGCCTACGAGCAGTACTTC.

This chain connects TRBV4-2 to TRBJ2-7; 9 bases agree with TRBD1. In germline, CDR1 is LGHNA, CDR2 YNFKEQ. This CDR3 spans 16 amino acids. The V gene end was trimmed by 3 bases and the J gene end by 2 bases; junction bases not matched to a gene: 8. The CDR3 region has the DNA TGTGCCAGCAGCCACTCCCGGGACAGGGCCACCTACGAGCAGTACTTC. Amino acids: CASSHSRDRATYEQYF.

This sequence joins TRBV7-8 and TRBJ1-1, with 9 bases lining up with TRBD1. Germline CDR1 is SGHVS and CDR2 is FQNEAQ. CDR3 length: 16 amino acids. V shed 4 bases and J 1 base; nucleotides not matched to a gene: 7. The CDR3 DNA follows: TGTGCCAGCAGCTCCTGGACAGGGGAGGGGAACACTGAAGCTTTCTTT. The encoded protein is CASSSWTGEGNTEAFF.

V and J are TRBV6-2 or TRBV6-3 and TRBJ2-5; D not certain. CDR1 and CDR2 (germline): MNHEY, SVGEGT. With 7 bases removed from V and 5 bases from J, the gap between germline ends came to 5 bases. The CDR3 covers 10 residues. The CDR3 DNA reads TGTGCCAGCATGGGCGAGACCCAGTACTTC. As protein: CASMGETQYF.

The chain couples TRBV7-9 to TRBJ2-7; 8 positions agree with TRBD1. Germline CDR1 SEHNR, CDR2 FQNEAQ (reference sequence). This CDR3 has 16 amino acids. V was clipped by 6 bases and J by 5 bases; unmatched bases: 15. Written as DNA, the CDR3 is TGTGCCAGCAGTTACCCAGGGGGCCCTCCTCCCAACGAGCAGTACTTC. Its protein is CASSYPGGPPPNEQYF.

This clonotype was recorded only once. The rearrangement uses TRBV2 and TRBJ2-7, with TRBD1 matching 11 bases. The CDR3 consists of 14 residues. Germline CDR1 is SNHLY and CDR2 is FYNNEI. The trim removed 7 bases at V and 5 bases at J, leaving 7 bases unmatched. The CDR3 loop reads CASNGGQGGNEQYF. CDR3 in DNA: TGTGCCAGCAATGGGGGACAGGGGGGAAACGAGCAGTACTTC.

V and J are TRBV28 and TRBJ2-1; 12 bases fit TRBD2. CDR3 length: 15 residues. V shed 6 bases, J shed 4 bases, and the junction held 4 bases outside the gene matches. Germline CDR1 reads MDHEN; CDR2 reads SYDVKM. In nucleotides, the CDR3 is TGTGCCAGCAGAGATCTAGCGGGAGGGTACAATGAGCAGTTCTTC. The encoded protein is CASRDLAGGYNEQFF.